This T cell receptor (beta chain) was obtained from a study of shared clonotypes between healthy human individuals (dated by TCRdb to the early 2020s). Broadly, across the study: Three men and two women, aged 18 to 49 years, made up the cohort. Per donor, three plates each were used for CD4 naive and CD4 memory, two for CD8 naive, and one for CD8 memory. To estimate repertoire size and how much clonotype sharing occurs between individuals, the study deeply sequenced the blood TCR repertoires of several healthy adults. Libraries were prepared and TCR repertoires were sequenced by different laboratories using diverse techniques, in order to increase sequencing depth and limit assay-specific biases. Each donor's leukapheresis produced roughly between roughly 0.9 and 8.9 billion PBMCs. The study at large found these results: Naive subsets generally had larger estimated clonotype richness than memory subsets. The genetic and exposure-history diversity represented was limited by the small number of donors. Across a few donors, approximately 5% of naive CD4, more than 3% of naive CD8, under 2.5% of memory CD4, and roughly 0.4% of memory CD8 clonotypes were shared. Rarefaction of sorted-subset datasets indicated incomplete sequencing despite the large sequencing depth. Compared with non-shared clonotypes, clonotypes shared by all four sorted-subset donors had higher generation probabilities. Based on pairwise subsampling, the degree of clonotype sharing among donors was expected to be affected by sequencing depth. Sampling was restricted to blood, and TCR repertoires in tissue are likely to differ from TCR repertoires in blood.

The CDR3 has 13 amino acids, counting the end cysteine and phenylalanine. Only the CDR3 part of the read is kept: 39 bases, read in frame from the first base. CDR1 and CDR2 (SGHDN, FVKESK) derive from the germline V gene. Concerning this clone itself: Its antigen specificity is not known. At one end the junction does not follow the germline gene, possibly because of a read error.

CD8 naive samples consisted of CD45RO-negative cells that were positively selected for CCR7, yielding a CD45RA+CCR7+ population without TemRA cells. The donors were healthy, HIV-negative adults with no recently reported acute infections or vaccinations. Every donor was a Caucasian adult living in Nashville, Tennessee, USA. After blood collection by leukapheresis, PBMCs were isolated using Ficoll-Histopaque density gradient centrifugation and then cryopreserved in the vapor phase of liquid nitrogen. Analytical flow cytometry was used to check the purity and quantity of each magnetically sorted T cell population. From each sorted fraction, genomic DNA was isolated and quantified by UV absorbance on a Nanodrop 2000c. Using the deep immunoSEQ assay, TCR CDR3 regions were amplified from genomic DNA by multiplex PCR. Genomic DNA extracted from each cell subset was distributed evenly over all wells of several immunoSEQ 96-well plates, and each plate served as one replicate. For sorted subsets, about 210 ng of genomic DNA, equivalent to roughly 33,000 T cell genomes, went into each replicate PCR. Purified libraries were quantified with a Qubit 3.0 fluorometer, sized on a Bioanalyzer 2100, and re-quantified with the KAPA Library Quantification kit. Each immunoSEQ 96-well plate was sequenced on its own single-read 150-cycle Illumina NextSeq 550 flow cell. The paper's data handling went like this. Because the immunoSEQ output included only junctional sequences and no quality scores, the filtering could not be the same as the filtering used for full-length reads. To assign V/J genes and CDR3, sequences were annotated against IMGT germline references using PyIR, a Python wrapper for IgBLAST v1.9. Reads were filtered out if the reads had weak V/J assignments (E-value above 1e-6), no CDR3, stop codons, out-of-frame junctions, or ambiguous translated residues. A V3J clonotype was defined by an identical inferred V gene, J gene, and CDR3 amino acid sequence. The percentage overlap between two repertoires was calculated by dividing the number of shared unique clonotypes by the size of the smaller repertoire. RTK rarefaction, the Chao1 estimator, and Recon v2.1 estimates of unobserved clonotypes were used to assess repertoire richness. For all TCRbeta clonotypes obtained by the gDNA method from a handful of donors, generation probabilities were computed with OLGA. TCRdb provides this immuneACCESS table in a form limited to in-frame rearrangements. Some clones are lacking; in checked studies, under half of them reflect an unresolved V gene, and why the rest are absent is not known. From that table come the V and J calls and clone size; the DNA was used to work out D and trimming. For this sample the table gives about 680,000 clones, of which 92% were detected only once. Of the sample, about a quarter falls within the top ten clones.

This clonotype was sampled from a man aged 30-40 years in good health. Sequences were obtained from naive CD8+ T cells sorted from blood. According to the study, the label for this sample's cell subset or site signals: CD45RA+CCR7+. Rearrangement joined TRBV14 to TRBJ2-1; the D gene is unclear. This receptor has the CDR3 CASSQGGLNGQFF. Read as DNA, the sequence is TGTGCCAGCAGCCAAGGGGGTCTCAATGGGCAGTTCTTC.